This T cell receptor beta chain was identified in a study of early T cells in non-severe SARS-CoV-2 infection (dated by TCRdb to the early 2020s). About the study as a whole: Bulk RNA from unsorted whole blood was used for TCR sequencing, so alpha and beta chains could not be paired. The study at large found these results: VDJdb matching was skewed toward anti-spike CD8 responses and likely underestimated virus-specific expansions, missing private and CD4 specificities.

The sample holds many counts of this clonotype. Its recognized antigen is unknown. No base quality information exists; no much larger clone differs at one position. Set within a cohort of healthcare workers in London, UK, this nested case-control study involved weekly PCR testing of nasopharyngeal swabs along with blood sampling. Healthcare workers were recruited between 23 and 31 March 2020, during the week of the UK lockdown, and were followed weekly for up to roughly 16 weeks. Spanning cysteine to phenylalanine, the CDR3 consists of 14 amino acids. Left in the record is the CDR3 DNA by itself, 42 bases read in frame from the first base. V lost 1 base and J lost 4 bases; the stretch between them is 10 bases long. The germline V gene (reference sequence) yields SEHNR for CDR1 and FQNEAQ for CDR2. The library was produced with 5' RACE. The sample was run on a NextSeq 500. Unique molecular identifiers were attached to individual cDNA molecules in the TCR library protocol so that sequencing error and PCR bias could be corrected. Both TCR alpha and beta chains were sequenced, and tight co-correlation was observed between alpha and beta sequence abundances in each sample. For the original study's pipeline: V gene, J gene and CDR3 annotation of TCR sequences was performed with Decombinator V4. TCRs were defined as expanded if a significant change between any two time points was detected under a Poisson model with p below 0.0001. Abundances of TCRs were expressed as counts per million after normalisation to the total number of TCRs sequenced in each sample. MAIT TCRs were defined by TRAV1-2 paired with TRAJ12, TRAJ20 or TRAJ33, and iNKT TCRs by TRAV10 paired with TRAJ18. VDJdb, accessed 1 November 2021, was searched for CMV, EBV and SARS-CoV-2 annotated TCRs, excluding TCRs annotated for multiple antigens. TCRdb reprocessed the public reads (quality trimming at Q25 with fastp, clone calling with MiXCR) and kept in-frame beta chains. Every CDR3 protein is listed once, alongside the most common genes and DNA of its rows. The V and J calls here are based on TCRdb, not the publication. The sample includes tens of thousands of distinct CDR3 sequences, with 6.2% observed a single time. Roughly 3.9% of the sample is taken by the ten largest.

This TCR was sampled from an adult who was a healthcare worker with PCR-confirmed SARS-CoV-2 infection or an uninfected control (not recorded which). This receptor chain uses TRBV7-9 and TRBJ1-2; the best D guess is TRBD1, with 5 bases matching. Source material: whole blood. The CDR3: CASSLDGGTYGYTF. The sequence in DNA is TGTGCCAGCAGCTTAGATGGAGGGACCTATGGCTACACCTTC. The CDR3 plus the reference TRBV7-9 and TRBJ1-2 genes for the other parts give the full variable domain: DTGVSQNPRHKITKRGQNVTFRCDPISEHNRLYWYRQTLGQGPEFLTYFQNEAQLEKSRLLSDRFSAERPKGSFSTLEIQRTEQGDSAMYLCASSLDGGTYGYTFGSGTRLTVV.